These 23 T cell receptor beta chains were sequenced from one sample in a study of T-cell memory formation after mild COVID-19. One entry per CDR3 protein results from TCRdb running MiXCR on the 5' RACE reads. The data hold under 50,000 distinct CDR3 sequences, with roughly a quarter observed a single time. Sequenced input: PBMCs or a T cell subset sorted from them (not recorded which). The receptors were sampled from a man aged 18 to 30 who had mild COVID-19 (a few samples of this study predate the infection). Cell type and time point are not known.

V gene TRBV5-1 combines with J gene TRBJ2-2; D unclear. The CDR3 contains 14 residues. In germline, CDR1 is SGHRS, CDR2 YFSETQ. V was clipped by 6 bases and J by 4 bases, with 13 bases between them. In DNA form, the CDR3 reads TGCGCCAGCACCCCCTGGTCGCCCACCGGGGAGCTGTTTTTT. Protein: CASTPWSPTGELFF.

Here the CDR3 DNA reads TGCGCCAGCAGGGACAGGGGAGGATCACCCCTCCACTTT. Encoded protein: CASRDRGGSPLHF. J is TRBJ1-6 and V is TRBV5-1; TRBD1 matches 9 bases. There are 13 residues in the CDR3. Germline CDR1 and CDR2: SGHRS and YFSETQ. V was clipped by 5 bases and J by 10 bases; unmatched bases: 4.

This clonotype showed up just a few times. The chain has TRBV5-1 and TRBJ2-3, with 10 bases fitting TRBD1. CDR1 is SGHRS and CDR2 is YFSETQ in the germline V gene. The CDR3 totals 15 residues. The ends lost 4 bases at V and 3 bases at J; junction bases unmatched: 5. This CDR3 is CASSLGQGSTDTQYF. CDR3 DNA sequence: TGCGCCAGCAGCCTGGGACAGGGGTCGACAGATACGCAGTATTTT.

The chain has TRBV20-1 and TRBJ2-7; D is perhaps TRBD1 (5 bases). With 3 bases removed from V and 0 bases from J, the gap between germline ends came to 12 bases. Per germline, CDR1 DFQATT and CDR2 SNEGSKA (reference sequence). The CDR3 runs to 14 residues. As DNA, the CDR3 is TGCAGTGCTAGGCGACTTCAGGGCTCCTACGAGCAGTACTTC. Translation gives CSARRLQGSYEQYF.

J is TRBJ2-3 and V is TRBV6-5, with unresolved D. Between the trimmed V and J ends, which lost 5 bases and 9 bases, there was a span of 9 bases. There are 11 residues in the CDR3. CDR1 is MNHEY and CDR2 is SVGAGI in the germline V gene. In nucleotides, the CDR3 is TGTGCCAGCAGTAGCTCCCTAACGCAGTATTTT. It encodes CASSSSLTQYF.

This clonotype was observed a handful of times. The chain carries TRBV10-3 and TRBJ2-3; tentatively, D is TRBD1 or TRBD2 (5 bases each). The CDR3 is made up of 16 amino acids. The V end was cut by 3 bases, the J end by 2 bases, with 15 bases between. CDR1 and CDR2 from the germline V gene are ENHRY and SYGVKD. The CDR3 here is CAISEPGRALTDTQYF. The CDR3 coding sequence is TGTGCCATCAGTGAACCGGGACGTGCTCTCACAGATACGCAGTATTTT.

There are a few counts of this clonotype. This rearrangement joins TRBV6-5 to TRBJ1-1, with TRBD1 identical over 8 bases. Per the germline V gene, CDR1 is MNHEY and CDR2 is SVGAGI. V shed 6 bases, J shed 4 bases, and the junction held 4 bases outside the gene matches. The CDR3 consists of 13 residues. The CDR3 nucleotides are TGTGCCAGCAGATCCGACAGGGGCACTGAAGCTTTCTTT. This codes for CASRSDRGTEAFF.

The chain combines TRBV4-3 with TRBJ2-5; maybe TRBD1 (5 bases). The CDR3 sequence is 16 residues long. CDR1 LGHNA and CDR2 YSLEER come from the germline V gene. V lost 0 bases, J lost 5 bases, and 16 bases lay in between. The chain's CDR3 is CASSQDFQGAEETQYF. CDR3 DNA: TGCGCCAGCAGCCAAGATTTTCAGGGCGCCGAGGAGACCCAGTACTTC.

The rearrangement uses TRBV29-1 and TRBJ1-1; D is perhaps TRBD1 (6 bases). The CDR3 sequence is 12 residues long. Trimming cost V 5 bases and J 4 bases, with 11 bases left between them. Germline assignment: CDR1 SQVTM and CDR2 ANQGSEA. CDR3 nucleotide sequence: TGCAGCGTTAGTACAGGGAGCACTGAAGCTTTCTTT. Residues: CSVSTGSTEAFF.

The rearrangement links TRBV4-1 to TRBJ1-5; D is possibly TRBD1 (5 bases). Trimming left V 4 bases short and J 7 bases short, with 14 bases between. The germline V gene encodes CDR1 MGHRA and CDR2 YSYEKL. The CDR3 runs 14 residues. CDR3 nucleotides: TGCGCCAGCAGCCCGTTTGTGGGGGACCAGCCCCAGCATTTT. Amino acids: CASSPFVGDQPQHF.

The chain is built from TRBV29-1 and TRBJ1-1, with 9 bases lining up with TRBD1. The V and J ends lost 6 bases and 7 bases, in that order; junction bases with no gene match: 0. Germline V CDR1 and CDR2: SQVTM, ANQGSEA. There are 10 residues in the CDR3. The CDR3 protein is CSVGQGEAFF. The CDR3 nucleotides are TGCAGCGTGGGACAGGGTGAAGCTTTCTTT.

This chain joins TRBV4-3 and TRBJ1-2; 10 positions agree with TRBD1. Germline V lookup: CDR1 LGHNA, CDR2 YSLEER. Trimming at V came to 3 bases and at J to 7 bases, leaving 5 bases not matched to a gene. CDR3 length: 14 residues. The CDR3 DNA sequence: TGCGCCAGCAGCCACGGGACAGGGGTCCGTGGCTACACCTTC. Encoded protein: CASSHGTGVRGYTF.

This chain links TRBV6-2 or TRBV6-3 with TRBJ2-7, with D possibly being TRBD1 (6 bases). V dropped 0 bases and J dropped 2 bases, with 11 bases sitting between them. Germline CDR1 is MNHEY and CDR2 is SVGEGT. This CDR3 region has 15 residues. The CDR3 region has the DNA TGTGCCAGCAGTTACTCCCCGGCAGGGGCCTACGAGCAGTACGTC. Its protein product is CASSYSPAGAYEQYV.

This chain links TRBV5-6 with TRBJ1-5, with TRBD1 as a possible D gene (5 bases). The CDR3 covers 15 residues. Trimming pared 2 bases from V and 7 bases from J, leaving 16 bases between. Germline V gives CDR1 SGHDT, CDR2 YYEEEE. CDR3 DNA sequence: TGTGCCAGCAGCTTAGCGATCGGGGGGTTGCAGCCCCAGCATTTT. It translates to CASSLAIGGLQPQHF.

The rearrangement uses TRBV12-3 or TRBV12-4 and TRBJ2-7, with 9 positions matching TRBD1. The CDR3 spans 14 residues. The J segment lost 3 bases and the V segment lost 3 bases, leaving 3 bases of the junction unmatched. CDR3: CASSFRQGVYEQYF. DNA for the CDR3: TGTGCCAGCAGTTTCCGACAGGGGGTCTACGAGCAGTACTTC.

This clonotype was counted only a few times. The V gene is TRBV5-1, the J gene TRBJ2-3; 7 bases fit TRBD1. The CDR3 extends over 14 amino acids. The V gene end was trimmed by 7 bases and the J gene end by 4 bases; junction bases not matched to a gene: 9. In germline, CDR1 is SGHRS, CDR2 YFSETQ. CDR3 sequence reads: CASARGPGPDTQYF. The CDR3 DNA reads TGCGCCAGCGCGAGGGGGCCAGGCCCAGATACGCAGTATTTT.

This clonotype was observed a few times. The DNA for the CDR3 is TGTGCCAGCAGCCCTGAAGAAACCGAGACCCAGTACTTC. Protein: CASSPEETETQYF. J is TRBJ2-5 and V is TRBV28; no reliable D call. Per germline, CDR1 MDHEN and CDR2 SYDVKM. The CDR3 is 13 residues long. The V end was cut by 6 bases, the J end by 5 bases, with 13 bases between.

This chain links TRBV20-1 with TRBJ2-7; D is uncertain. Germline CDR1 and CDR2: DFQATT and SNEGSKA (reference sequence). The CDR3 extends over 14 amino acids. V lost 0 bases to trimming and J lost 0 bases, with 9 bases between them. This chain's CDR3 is CSARDRQTSYEQYF. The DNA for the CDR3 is TGCAGTGCTAGAGACCGACAAACCTCCTACGAGCAGTACTTC.

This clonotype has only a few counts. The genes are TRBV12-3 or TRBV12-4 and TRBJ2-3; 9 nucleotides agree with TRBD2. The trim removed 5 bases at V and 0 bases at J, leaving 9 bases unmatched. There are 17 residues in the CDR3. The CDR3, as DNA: TGTGCCAGCAGTGAGGACATAGCGGGGGCCAGCACAGATACGCAGTATTTT. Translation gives CASSEDIAGASTDTQYF.

The CDR3 here is CASSDSRVGVLQETQYF. CDR3 bases: TGTGCCAGCAGTGACTCACGAGTCGGGGTCCTCCAAGAGACCCAGTACTTC. The rearrangement links TRBV25-1 to TRBJ2-5; a weak D match, TRBD2 (5 bases). The germline CDR1 and CDR2 sequences are MGHDK and SYGVNS. Trimming took off 3 bases at V and 1 base at J, with 18 bases between the two ends. CDR3 size: 17 residues.

The CDR3 loop is CSVVLVGAGTEAFF. The CDR3, as DNA: TGCAGCGTTGTATTGGTGGGCGCAGGGACTGAAGCTTTCTTT. This chain connects TRBV29-1 to TRBJ1-1, with a weak D call TRBD1 (5 bases). The length of the CDR3 is 14 residues. V lost 4 bases and J lost 5, with 17 bases in between. Germline CDR1 SQVTM, CDR2 ANQGSEA.

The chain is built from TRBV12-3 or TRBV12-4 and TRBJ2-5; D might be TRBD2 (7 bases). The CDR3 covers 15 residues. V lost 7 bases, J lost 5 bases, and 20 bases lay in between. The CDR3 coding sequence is TGTGCCAGCACCTCCCAGAGGGGGGGCGCGGAGACCCAGTACTTC. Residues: CASTSQRGGAETQYF.

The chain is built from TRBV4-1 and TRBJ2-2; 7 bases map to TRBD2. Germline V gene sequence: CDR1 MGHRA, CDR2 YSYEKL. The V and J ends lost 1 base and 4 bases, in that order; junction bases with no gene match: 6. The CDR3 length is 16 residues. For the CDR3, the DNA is TGCGCCAGCAGCCAAGCGACTAGCTTTCTCACCGGGGAGCTGTTTTTT. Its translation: CASSQATSFLTGELFF.